There are a few counts of the clone carrying this TCR beta chain. Its target is unknown. This specimen belongs to a study of CD8 T cells in ankylosing spondylitis. General study results and limits: Researchers reportedly found disease-linked clones significantly enriched in matched ankylosing spondylitis synovial fluid. For ankylosing spondylitis blood, a TCR beta motif of 7 or 8 highly homologous variants appeared characteristic.

Germline V lookup: CDR1 DFQATT, CDR2 SNEGSKA (reference sequence). This CDR3 has 11 residues. J lost 8 bases, V lost 6 bases, and 5 bases had no gene match. MiXCR, applied by TCRdb to the 5' RACE reads, yields one record per CDR3 protein. Of approximately 400,000 distinct CDR3 sequences in the sample, approximately 17% are singletons; the top ten hold approximately 1%. The rearrangement joins TRBV20-1 to TRBJ1-2, with 8 nucleotides matching TRBD1. Sample: blood, either unsorted or a sorted T cell fraction (not recorded which). This TCR came from a male donor with ankylosing spondylitis. The CDR3 nucleotides are TGCAGTGCCCCGACAGGGGACGGCTACACCTTC. Protein sequence: CSAPTGDGYTF.